Included here is one T cell receptor beta chain sequence, with context. The record originates from a study of beta chain features in type 1 diabetes. Expressed TCRB transcripts were sequenced because the entire RNA isolate underwent reverse transcription. This table comes from immunoSEQ multiplex PCR, and its TCRdb copy is limited to in-frame clones, with some not included. The sample records almost 350,000 clones, roughly a fifth being singletons. The CDR3 covers 15 residues. The V and J ends lost 3 bases and 4 bases, in that order; junction bases with no gene match: 5. CDR1 and CDR2 from the germline V gene are SNHLY and FYNNEI.

The sequence was obtained from a woman between 18 and 29 years old in good health. V usage is TRBV2 and J usage is TRBJ2-1, with 8 nucleotides matching TRBD2. Sequenced sample: naive CD4+ T cells from blood. This CDR3 is CASSERRGEYNEQFF. Written as DNA, the CDR3 is TGTGCCAGCAGTGAGCGGCGGGGGGAATACAATGAGCAGTTCTTC. The complete variable domain, with remaining parts taken from reference TRBV2 and TRBJ2-1, reads EPEVTQTPSHQVTQMGQEVILRCVPISNHLYFYWYRQILGQKVEFLVSFYNNEISEKSEIFDDQFSVERPDGSNFTLKIRSTKLEDSAMYFCASSERRGEYNEQFFGPGTRLTVL.